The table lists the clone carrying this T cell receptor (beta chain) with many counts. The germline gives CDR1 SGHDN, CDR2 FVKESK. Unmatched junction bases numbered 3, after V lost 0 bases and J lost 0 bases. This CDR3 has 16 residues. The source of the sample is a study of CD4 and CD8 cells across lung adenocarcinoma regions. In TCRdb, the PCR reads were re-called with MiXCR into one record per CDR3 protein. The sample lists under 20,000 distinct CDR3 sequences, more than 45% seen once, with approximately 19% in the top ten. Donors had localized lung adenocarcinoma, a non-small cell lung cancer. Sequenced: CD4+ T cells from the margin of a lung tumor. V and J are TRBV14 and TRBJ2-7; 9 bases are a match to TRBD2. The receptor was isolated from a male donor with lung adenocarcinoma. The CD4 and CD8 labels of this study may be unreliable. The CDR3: CASSQEASGTSYEQYF. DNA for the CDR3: TGTGCCAGCAGCCAAGAAGCTAGCGGGACCTCCTACGAGCAGTACTTC.